These T cell receptor beta chains were read from a single sample in a study of blood T cell repertoires in COVID-19. Produced via immunoSEQ multiplex PCR; TCRdb's table is partial and in-frame only. The table records a few hundred thousand clones, approximately 84% of them present only once. The specimen sequenced was PBMCs or T cells enriched from blood (not recorded which). The source of these receptors is a woman aged 25 to 45 who had recovered from COVID-19. Both conserved end residues are part of each CDR3. D genes are given only for firm matches. Clone size is shown for a subset of rows, as once, few, many or a class of expanded clone.

TRBD1,TRBV5-1,TRBJ1-1,.,CASSLQGAGTEAFF,TGCGCCAGCAGCCTACAGGGGGCTGGAACTGAAGCTTTCTTT
TRBD1,TRBV5-6,TRBJ1-4,.,CASSYPGQGNEKLFF,TGTGCCAGCAGCTACCCGGGACAGGGGAATGAAAAACTGTTTTTT
TRBD2,TRBV7-2,TRBJ2-5,once,CASSFTSGAQYF,TGTGCCAGCAGCTTTACTAGCGGGGCCCAGTACTTC
.,TRBV4-1,TRBJ2-3,.,CASSQGVFADTQYF,TGCGCCAGCAGCCAAGGAGTCTTCGCAGATACGCAGTATTTT
.,TRBV5-1,TRBJ1-4,few,CASSFPGQELFF,TGCGCCAGCAGCTTCCCCGGACAAGAACTGTTTTTT
.,TRBV28,TRBJ1-5,.,CASSLGQLNQPQHF,TGTGCCAGCAGCCTCGGACAGCTCAATCAGCCCCAGCATTTT
.,TRBV11-2,TRBJ1-2,.,CASSSSGVHYGYTF,TGTGCCAGCAGCTCTTCAGGGGTACACTATGGCTACACCTTC
.,TRBV5-8,TRBJ1-3,.,CASSLALSSGNTIYF,TGTGCCAGCAGCTTAGCCTTGAGCTCTGGAAACACCATATATTTT
.,TRBV15,TRBJ1-1,.,CATSRAGNTEAFF,TGTGCCACCAGCAGAGCGGGGAACACTGAAGCTTTCTTT
.,TRBV28,TRBJ1-1,.,CASSFSGRSEAFF,TGTGCCAGCAGTTTTTCGGGGAGAAGTGAAGCTTTCTTT
TRBD2,TRBV9,TRBJ2-1,.,CASSVDLGSGGVFSYNEQFF,TGTGCCAGCAGCGTAGACCTGGGTAGCGGGGGGGTATTCTCCTACAATGAGCAGTTCTTC
TRBD1,TRBV7-9,TRBJ1-6,.,CASSFGQGTNSPLHF,TGTGCCAGCAGCTTTGGACAGGGAACGAATTCACCCCTCCACTTT
.,TRBV6-2/TRBV6-3,TRBJ1-2,once,CASSSLDSDGYGYTF,TGTGCCAGCAGTTCCCTAGATTCAGACGGATATGGCTACACCTTC
.,TRBV30,TRBJ2-2,.,CAWNHPGTGELFF,TGTGCCTGGAACCATCCGGGAACCGGGGAGCTGTTTTTT
.,TRBV10-3,TRBJ2-3,.,CAITSQFDTQYF,TGTGCCATCACGTCACAGTTCGATACGCAGTATTTT
.,TRBV3-1/TRBV3-2,TRBJ2-4,.,CASSQGRRVAIQYF,TGTGCCAGCAGCCAAGGTCGGAGGGTCGCCATTCAGTACTTC
TRBD2,TRBV5-4,TRBJ2-5,.,CASSPRAVAGGYRETQYF,TGTGCCAGCAGCCCGCGAGCGGTAGCGGGGGGTTATCGGGAGACCCAGTACTTC
.,TRBV5-1,TRBJ1-5,few,CASSPRGGNQPQHF,TGCGCCAGCAGCCCCCGAGGCGGAAATCAGCCCCAGCATTTT
.,TRBV28,TRBJ1-2,.,CARGDSLLGYTF,TGTGCCAGGGGGGACTCCCTTTTAGGCTACACCTTC
TRBD2,TRBV6-6,TRBJ2-1,.,CASSPERGLYLNEQFF,TGTGCCAGCAGTCCCGAGCGGGGGCTCTACCTGAATGAGCAGTTCTTC
.,TRBV7-9,TRBJ1-6,.,CASSLGGLNSPLHF,TGTGCCAGCAGCTTGGGGGGGCTTAATTCACCCCTCCACTTT
TRBD2,TRBV6-1,TRBJ2-1,.,CASSEALGTSSYNEQFF,TGTGCCAGCAGTGAAGCGCTAGGGACTAGCTCCTACAATGAGCAGTTCTTC
.,TRBV10-3,TRBJ1-3,.,CAISGEGVLSNTIYF,TGTGCCATCAGCGGGGAGGGGGTCCTGAGCAACACCATATATTTT
.,TRBV28,TRBJ2-7,once,CASSPTRWDEQYF,TGTGCCAGCAGTCCGACTAGATGGGACGAGCAGTACTTC
TRBD1,TRBV19,TRBJ1-5,.,CASSIIRGGSNQPQHF,TGTGCCAGTAGTATCATCAGAGGGGGCAGCAATCAGCCCCAGCATTTT
TRBD1,TRBV11-2,TRBJ1-2,.,CASGQGAEGAYGYTF,TGTGCCAGCGGACAGGGGGCCGAGGGGGCCTATGGCTACACCTTC
TRBD2,TRBV6-1,TRBJ2-2,.,CASSERRGGFTGELFF,TGTGCCAGCAGTGAACGGCGCGGGGGGTTCACCGGGGAGCTGTTTTTT
TRBD1,TRBV5-1,TRBJ2-7,.,CASSEGQGFSYEQYF,TGCGCCAGCAGCGAAGGACAGGGTTTCTCCTACGAGCAGTACTTC
TRBD1,TRBV7-2,TRBJ2-7,.,CASSFDRGLYEQYF,TGTGCCAGCAGCTTCGACAGGGGTCTCTACGAGCAGTACTTC
.,TRBV6-1,TRBJ1-1,.,CASSENRVATEAFF,TGTGCCAGCAGTGAAAATCGCGTTGCCACTGAAGCTTTCTTT
.,TRBV7-9,TRBJ2-7,.,CASSLPGRSYEQYF,TGTGCCAGCAGCCTTCCGGGGAGGTCTTACGAGCAGTACTTC
TRBD1,TRBV11-2,TRBJ2-2,.,CASSLTGANTGELFF,TGTGCCAGCAGCTTAACAGGGGCGAACACCGGGGAGCTGTTTTTT
.,TRBV4-3,TRBJ1-1,.,CASSQVGGTEAFF,TGCGCCAGCAGCCAAGTGGGGGGCACTGAAGCTTTCTTT
TRBD2,TRBV10-1,TRBJ2-1,.,CASNPGTSGVGSYNEQFF,TGCGCCAGCAATCCCGGGACTAGCGGGGTAGGCTCCTACAATGAGCAGTTCTTC
.,TRBV6-5,TRBJ2-7,.,CASSYLTEQYF,TGTGCCAGCAGTTACCTTACAGAGCAGTACTTC
TRBD2,TRBV30,TRBJ2-7,few,CAWTSGGPQYF,TGTGCCTGGACTAGCGGGGGGCCGCAGTACTTC
.,TRBV3-1/TRBV3-2,TRBJ1-2,once,CASSQDKAGNYGYTF,TGTGCCAGCAGCCAAGATAAGGCAGGGAACTATGGCTACACCTTC
.,TRBV2,TRBJ1-2,.,CAILQGSNYGYTF,TGTGCCATCCTTCAGGGGAGTAACTATGGCTACACCTTC
.,TRBV6-5,TRBJ2-7,.,CASRPSRVRSYEQYF,TGTGCCAGCAGACCCTCCCGGGTTCGCTCCTACGAGCAGTACTTC
TRBD1,TRBV5-4,TRBJ1-1,.,CASSTRTGEGTEAFF,TGTGCCAGCAGCACCCGGACAGGGGAGGGTACTGAAGCTTTCTTT
TRBD1,TRBV28,TRBJ1-5,.,CASSQTPGTGGNNQPQHF,TGTGCCAGCAGCCAGACCCCGGGGACAGGGGGCAACAATCAGCCCCAGCATTTT
.,TRBV5-4,TRBJ1-1,.,CASSLAGTLNTEAFF,TGTGCCAGCAGCTTGGCCGGGACACTGAACACTGAAGCTTTCTTT
.,TRBV29-1,TRBJ1-1,.,CSATGRGSNTEAFF,TGCAGCGCCACAGGGCGCGGGTCGAACACTGAAGCTTTCTTT
TRBD1,TRBV7-6,TRBJ2-1,.,CASSLQGESYNEQFF,TGTGCCAGCAGCTTACAGGGGGAATCCTACAATGAGCAGTTCTTC
.,TRBV19,TRBJ1-1,few,CASSKLGASNTEAFF,TGTGCCAGTAGTAAGCTAGGGGCCTCGAACACTGAAGCTTTCTTT
.,TRBV18,TRBJ1-3,.,CASSPRESVSGNTIYF,TGTGCCAGCTCACCACGAGAATCCGTCTCGGGAAACACCATATATTTT
TRBD1,TRBV7-9,TRBJ2-1,.,CASSLRDRGYNEQFF,TGTGCCAGCAGCTTACGGGACAGGGGTTACAATGAGCAGTTCTTC
.,TRBV28,TRBJ1-1,.,CASIRGSGNTEAFF,TGTGCCAGCATCCGGGGGAGCGGGAACACTGAAGCTTTCTTT
.,TRBV28,TRBJ2-1,.,CASSLGTGDEQFF,TGTGCCAGCAGTTTGGGGACGGGGGATGAGCAGTTCTTC
TRBD1,TRBV5-1,TRBJ1-2,.,CASSSDRGYGYTF,TGCGCCAGCAGCTCTGACAGGGGCTATGGCTACACCTTC
TRBD2,TRBV3-1/TRBV3-2,TRBJ2-3,.,CASSPGLVVHTQYF,TGTGCCAGCAGCCCGGGACTAGTAGTGCATACGCAGTATTTT